The T cell receptor (beta chain) under discussion was sequenced for a study of control samples from healthy donors and cancer patients. In germline, CDR1 is SQVTM, CDR2 ANQGSEA. There are 13 residues in the CDR3. V shed 0 bases and J shed 4 bases, with 10 bases lying between them. A note on this clone: This CDR3 is also generated by other DNA sequences in the sample.

Clones were sequenced by immunoSEQ multiplex PCR, and TCRdb holds only the in-frame ones, with some missing. The table includes roughly 120,000 clones, roughly 90% detected once. The source material was blood. The source is a young woman in good health. This sequence joins TRBV29-1 and TRBJ2-7; D is uncertain. CDR3 DNA sequence: TGCAGCGTTGAAGATTCCCACACATACGAGCAGTACTTC. Translated: CSVEDSHTYEQYF.